The 24 T cell receptor beta chains listed next were all sequenced from one sample in a study of CD8 T cells in Susac syndrome. Random hexamers were used to reverse transcribe the RNA input (about 0.5 to 1 ug). One entry per CDR3 protein results from TCRdb running MiXCR on the immunoSEQ multiplex PCR reads. The top ten hold about 0.15% of the sample, which has roughly 190,000 distinct CDR3 sequences, approximately 95% seen once. The sequenced material came from CD8+ T cells from PBMCs. These receptors originate from a human donor with Susac syndrome.

V is TRBV19 and J is TRBJ2-1, with TRBD1 identical over 7 bases. This CDR3 is built from 12 residues. The trim removed 6 bases at V and 6 bases at J, leaving 2 bases unmatched. From germline, CDR1 is LNHDA and CDR2 SQIVND (reference sequence). The CDR3 here is CASRSGGNEQFF. As DNA, the CDR3 is TGTGCCAGTAGGTCAGGGGGCAATGAGCAGTTCTTC.

The chain recombines TRBV15 with TRBJ2-7; 7 bases align to TRBD1. Trimming removed 1 base from V and 0 bases from J; junction bases left unmatched: 6. The V gene's germline CDR1 is LNHNV and CDR2 YYDKDF (reference sequence). There are 16 residues in the CDR3. The CDR3 spells CATSRAGTDVSYEQYF. DNA for the CDR3: TGTGCCACCAGCAGAGCTGGGACAGATGTCTCCTACGAGCAGTACTTC.

This chain links TRBV19 with TRBJ2-6, with D perhaps matching TRBD1 or TRBD2 (6 bases each). This CDR3 has 16 residues. Germline CDR1 reads LNHDA; CDR2 reads SQIVND (reference sequence). The CDR3 region is CATALWGAPGANVLTF. The CDR3 DNA sequence: TGTGCTACCGCTCTTTGGGGGGCCCCTGGGGCCAACGTCCTGACTTTC.

The rearrangement uses TRBV6-2 or TRBV6-3 and TRBJ2-1, with 9 bases fitting TRBD2. The CDR3 runs 15 residues. J lost 6 bases, V lost 4 bases, and 7 bases had no gene match. The germline CDR1 and CDR2 sequences are MNHEY and SVGEGT. DNA for the CDR3: TGTGCCAGCAGTTCCCCGGGACTAGCAGGCAATGAGCAGTTCTTC. It yields the protein CASSSPGLAGNEQFF.

The V and J genes are TRBV18 and TRBJ2-3, with a weak D call TRBD2 (6 bases). Germline lookup yields CDR1 KGHSH and CDR2 LQKENI. The length of the CDR3 is 16 residues. Trimming shortened V by 6 bases and J by 2 bases, and 18 bases separated the two germline ends. The CDR3, as DNA: TGTGCCAGCTCCCTACGGCCCGCGGGATTCACAGATACGCAGTATTTT. This gives the protein CASSLRPAGFTDTQYF.

This chain joins TRBV9 and TRBJ2-1; TRBD2 matches 16 bases. The CDR3 is 20 residues long. The germline V gene has CDR1 SGDLS and CDR2 YYNGEE. Trimming removed 0 bases from V and 2 bases from J; junction bases left unmatched: 8. The CDR3 reads CASSVALGLAGGTTYNEQFF. In DNA form, the CDR3 reads TGTGCCAGCAGCGTAGCTTTGGGACTAGCGGGGGGGACAACCTACAATGAGCAGTTCTTC.

With respect to this clonotype: One junction end does not reproduce the germline sequence, and a read error may be involved. The chain couples TRBV7-7 to TRBJ2-3; the match to TRBD2 covers 12 bases. The V gene's germline CDR1 is SSHAT and CDR2 FNYEAQ (reference sequence). This CDR3 contains 16 residues. CDR3 nucleotides: TGTGCTAGCAGCTCTGGACTAGCGGGGTACACAGATACGCAGTATTTT. The encoded protein is CASSSGLAGYTDTQYF.

The genes are TRBV20-1 and TRBJ1-5, with 7 bases identical to TRBD1. V shed 6 bases and J 0 bases; nucleotides not matched to a gene: 8. Per the germline V gene, CDR1 is DFQATT and CDR2 is SNEGSKA (reference sequence). The CDR3 has 15 residues. The CDR3 loop is CSAAHRGYSNQPQHF. CDR3 DNA: TGCAGTGCGGCACACAGGGGTTATAGCAATCAGCCCCAGCATTTT.

The V and J genes are TRBV11-2 and TRBJ2-7; no clear D gene. Per germline, CDR1 SGHAT and CDR2 FQNNGV. The CDR3 is 14 amino acids. Trimming shortened V by 1 base and J by 0 bases, and 7 bases separated the two germline ends. In DNA, the CDR3 is TGTGCCAGCAGCTTAGGAGGAGCCTCCTACGAGCAGTACTTC. This encodes CASSLGGASYEQYF.

The chain employs TRBV29-1 and TRBJ1-2; weak D call: TRBD1 (5 bases). This CDR3 is 12 amino acids long. Trimming pared 3 bases from V and 4 bases from J, leaving 9 bases between. Per germline, CDR1 SQVTM and CDR2 ANQGSEA. CDR3 DNA: TGCAGCGTTGAGTTCGACAGCTATGGCTACACCTTC. Translation: CSVEFDSYGYTF. Full variable domain (missing parts from reference TRBV29-1 and TRBJ1-2): SAVISQKPSRDICQRGTSLTIQCQVDSQVTMMFWYRQQPGQSLTLIATANQGSEATYESGFVIDKFPISRPNLTFSTLTVSNMSPEDSSIYLCSVEFDSYGYTFGSGTRLTVV.

V usage is TRBV29-1 and J usage is TRBJ1-1, with D perhaps matching TRBD1 (5 bases). The ends were cut back, 3 bases at V and 3 bases at J, with 14 bases in the middle. Germline lookup yields CDR1 SQVTM and CDR2 ANQGSEA. The CDR3 length is 14 residues. This CDR3 reads CSVDWGEVDTEAFF. CDR3 DNA sequence: TGCAGCGTTGATTGGGGGGAGGTCGACACTGAAGCTTTCTTT.

The genes are TRBV6-1 and TRBJ2-5; D unclear. There are 15 residues in the CDR3. From germline, CDR1 is MNHNS and CDR2 SASEGT. Trimming removed 3 bases at V and 0 bases at J, with 11 bases between. The CDR3 spells CASSDVPFYQETQYF. As DNA, the CDR3 is TGTGCCAGCAGTGATGTCCCGTTCTACCAAGAGACCCAGTACTTC.

The J gene is TRBJ2-5, the V gene TRBV13; D is perhaps TRBD1 (5 bases). Germline CDR1 is PRHDT and CDR2 is FYEKMQ (reference sequence). There are 14 residues in the CDR3. The V gene lost 5 bases and the J gene lost 5 bases, with 15 bases spanning the gap. The CDR3 protein is CASSPDSYRETQYF. CDR3 bases: TGTGCCAGCAGCCCAGACAGTTACCGGGAGACCCAGTACTTC. The full variable domain, in which reference TRBV13 and TRBJ2-5 provide the parts outside the CDR3, is AAGVIQSPRHLIKEKRETATLKCYPIPRHDTVYWYQQGPGQDPQFLISFYEKMQSDKGSIPDRFSAQQFSDYHSELNMSSLELGDSALYFCASSPDSYRETQYFGPGTRLLVL.

V gene TRBV29-1 combines with J gene TRBJ2-3; D is tentatively TRBD1 or TRBD2 (5 bases each). The ends were cut back, 3 bases at V and 3 bases at J, with 16 bases in the middle. The CDR3 extends over 15 amino acids. Germline loops: CDR1 SQVTM, CDR2 ANQGSEA. CDR3 coding DNA: TGCAGCGTTGAGAGGGGCGGAGGAAGGACAGATACGCAGTATTTT. Translated: CSVERGGGRTDTQYF.

The rearrangement links TRBV7-9 to TRBJ2-3; 8 bases match TRBD2. Germline V gene data show CDR1 as SEHNR and CDR2 as FQNEAQ (reference sequence). V lost 5 bases and J lost 3; bases outside the gene matches: 4. The CDR3 is 14 amino acids. In DNA form, the CDR3 reads TGTGCCAGCAGCGGGACTAGTGGGACAGATACGCAGTATTTT. Translation gives CASSGTSGTDTQYF. Drawing the rest from reference TRBV7-9 and TRBJ2-3, the complete variable domain is DTGVSQNPRHKITKRGQNVTFRCDPISEHNRLYWYRQTLGQGPEFLTYFQNEAQLEKSRLLSDRFSAERPKGSFSTLEIQRTEQGDSAMYLCASSGTSGTDTQYFGPGTRLTVL.

This rearrangement joins TRBV9 to TRBJ1-3; D call uncertain. The CDR3 totals 14 residues. Trimming took 7 bases from V and 0 from J, leaving 11 bases between them. The germline V gene has CDR1 SGDLS and CDR2 YYNGEE. The CDR3 nucleotides read TGTGCCAGCGGAGGCGGGAGCTCTGGAAACACCATATATTTT. It is translated as CASGGGSSGNTIYF.

This rearrangement joins TRBV20-1 to TRBJ2-2; D may correspond to TRBD1 or TRBD2 (5 bases each). Trimming pared 3 bases from V and 2 bases from J, leaving 13 bases between. Per germline, CDR1 DFQATT and CDR2 SNEGSKA (reference sequence). The CDR3 totals 15 residues. CDR3 amino acids: CSASLGPPNTGELFF. The CDR3 coding sequence is TGCAGTGCTAGCTTGGGACCCCCAAACACCGGGGAGCTGTTTTTT.

The chain couples TRBV6-5 to TRBJ2-1; a weak D match, TRBD2 (6 bases). Germline V gene sequence: CDR1 MNHEY, CDR2 SVGAGI. V was pared by 4 bases and J by 7 bases, with 14 bases between. The CDR3 contains 14 residues. In DNA form, the CDR3 reads TGTGCCAGCAGTTTCCGGGACTCAGGGAATGAGCAGTTCTTC. This codes for CASSFRDSGNEQFF.

The V gene is TRBV5-1, the J gene TRBJ2-7; D is unresolved. CDR1 and CDR2 (germline): SGHRS, YFSETQ. The CDR3 totals 10 residues. Trimming removed 6 bases at V and 4 bases at J, with 5 bases between. The CDR3 loop reads CASTPYEQYF. CDR3 in DNA: TGCGCCAGCACCCCGTACGAGCAGTACTTC.

The V call is TRBV10-3, the J call TRBJ2-7, with TRBD2 identical over 9 bases. J was trimmed by 2 bases and V by 11 bases; bases with no gene match: 1. CDR3 length: 11 residues. CDR1 is ENHRY and CDR2 is SYGVKD in the germline V gene. Here the CDR3 DNA reads TGTGCCGCTAGCGGGGCCTACGAGCAGTACTTC. Protein sequence: CAASGAYEQYF.

This chain uses TRBV28 with TRBJ2-3; TRBD2 aligns across 7 bases. Losses at the gene ends were 2 bases for V and 4 bases for J; bases not matched to a gene: 9. The CDR3 sequence is 16 residues long. Germline-derived CDR1 and CDR2 are MDHEN and SYDVKM. The CDR3 sequence: CASSLIVGRSPDTQYF. The DNA of the CDR3 is TGTGCCAGCAGTTTAATCGTCGGGAGGAGTCCAGATACGCAGTATTTT.

The chain employs TRBV7-9 and TRBJ2-4, with D possibly being TRBD1 (6 bases). Germline V gene lookup returns CDR1 SEHNR and CDR2 FQNEAQ (reference sequence). V lost 3 bases to trimming and J lost 0 bases, with 12 bases between them. The CDR3 is 16 residues long. CDR3 amino acids: CASSFQGTLAKNIQYF. The DNA of the CDR3 is TGTGCCAGCAGCTTTCAGGGGACCTTAGCCAAAAACATTCAGTACTTC. Complete variable domain (other parts from reference TRBV7-9 and TRBJ2-4): DTGVSQNPRHKITKRGQNVTFRCDPISEHNRLYWYRQTLGQGPEFLTYFQNEAQLEKSRLLSDRFSAERPKGSFSTLEIQRTEQGDSAMYLCASSFQGTLAKNIQYFGAGTRLSVL.

The gene calls are TRBV3-1 and TRBJ2-2; 10 bases are a match to TRBD2. J lost 5 bases, V lost 1 base, and 1 base had no gene match. CDR3 length: 15 residues. The germline V gene encodes CDR1 LGHDT and CDR2 YNNKEL (reference sequence). CDR3 amino acids: CASSQAGLATGELFF. DNA of the CDR3: TGTGCCAGCAGCCAAGCGGGACTAGCGACCGGGGAGCTGTTTTTT.

The rearrangement joins TRBV11-3 to TRBJ1-2, with D uncertain. Germline V gene sequence: CDR1 SGHNT, CDR2 YENEEA. The CDR3 extends over 14 amino acids. Trimming stripped 4 bases from V and 8 bases from J, with 17 bases between. The CDR3 DNA sequence: TGTGCCAGCAGCTCAGATCGACCCCATGGGGGCTACACCTTC. This gives the protein CASSSDRPHGGYTF.